The TCR beta chain under discussion was sequenced for a study of cytomegalovirus exposure and HLA in healthy donors. It was with 60 Vbeta and 13 Jbeta primers that the PCR ran. This table comes from immunoSEQ multiplex PCR, and its TCRdb copy is limited to in-frame clones, with some not included. The sample includes around 120,000 clones, approximately 80% seen only once; the top ten take roughly 2%. This clone was seen a handful of times. Its antigen is currently unknown. Findings of the study overall: Using the classifier, cytomegalovirus status was reportedly diagnosed with high specificity and sensitivity. Cytomegalovirus association was listed for under 200 TCR beta chains. Previously analyzed data showed that most TCR beta V segments were productive at a frequency of about 90% or about 30%. CMV serostatus was the sole immune exposure information available.

Germline V lookup: CDR1 SGHDN, CDR2 FVKESK. Trimming cost V 10 bases and J 1 base, with 5 bases left between them. The CDR3 extends over 11 amino acids. The chain has TRBV14 and TRBJ2-1; D is ambiguous. Sequencing was carried out using PBMCs. This TCR was recovered from a man younger than 35 in good health and CMV-seronegative. CDR3 nucleotides: TGTGCCATCGGGTCCTACAATGAGCAGTTCTTC. The encoded protein is CAIGSYNEQFF.